Sequencing of this T cell receptor (beta chain) was carried out in a study of CXCR3-negative and CXCR3-positive naive CD8 T cells (dated by TCRdb to the late 2010s). About the study as a whole: In total, about 140 million TRB reads were obtained, or roughly 1.5 +/- 0.3 million reads per library. The TRBV-TRBJ cluster analysis covered naive subsets from roughly five donors and memory cells from 3 donors. The diversity and physicochemical repertoire analyses included ten to eleven donors pooled from two independent experiments.

The reads were generated on a NextSeq 550. The Human TCR Profiling Kit (MiLaboratory) was used to prepare UMI-labeled 5' RACE TRB cDNA libraries. The full amount of extracted RNA was used for cDNA synthesis, and the full amount of resulting cDNA was used for PCR amplification. The libraries were made side by side, with each library going through the same number of PCR cycles. In the source study's methods: MIGEC and MiXCR extracted about 48,000 +/- 9,800 unique UMI-labeled TRB cDNA molecules per library, requiring at least two reads per UMI. Each library averaged about 38,000 +/- 11,000 functional in-frame TRB CDR3 nucleotide clonotypes without stop codons. After each sample was downsampled to 5000 UMI-labeled TRB molecules, VDJtools was used to calculate diversity metrics such as normalized Shannon-Wiener and Chao1. Clonotype-size-weighted physicochemical properties of the central five CDR3 residues (interaction energy, strength, volume and Kidera factor 4) were computed in VDJtools. TCRdb reprocessed the reads; each CDR3 protein sequence makes one entry, and DNA is unavailable. The V and J calls were not made by the authors but by TCRdb's processing. For this sample, the table gives around 120,000 distinct CDR3 sequences. Roughly 0.62% of the sample goes to the ten largest clones.

Each CD8+ T cell subset was flow-sorted in triplicate, and 300,000 or so cells per subset were placed directly into RLT lysis buffer. To exclude memory contaminants, naive CD8+ T cells were stringently defined as CD45RO-CCR7+CD27+CD95-. Peripheral blood mononuclear cells were isolated from buffy coats by standard density gradient centrifugation. A FACSAria III was used to flow-sort naive CD8+ T cells into CXCR3-negative and CXCR3-positive populations. Total RNA was extracted from sorted cells using an RNeasy Mini Kit. Remarks on this clonotype: Its antigen is not yet known.

The CDR3 numbers 14 residues from cysteine through phenylalanine. A DNA sequence was not provided. According to the germline V gene, CDR1 reads SGHVS and CDR2 reads FQNEAQ. What the work shows at the level of the full study, not this receptor alone: Repertoire diversity was comparably high in both naive subsets but much lower in memory CD8+ T cells. Because CXCR3 expression was partially decreased after cryopreservation, freshly isolated PBMCs were used for most assays. Compared with CXCR3-negative naive cells, CXCR3-positive naive cells had TRB CDR3s with higher hydrophobicity (lower Kidera factor 4), lower energy, and higher strength and volume indices. Because surface CD5, which is linked to self-reactivity in mice, was comparable between the naive subsets, TCR interaction strength was also inferred from TRB CDR3 physicochemical properties. Naive CXCR3-negative and CXCR3-positive cells from the same donor showed similar TRBV-TRBJ usage, whereas memory cells showed distinct patterns.

The chain uses TRBV7-8 and TRBJ2-2. The sequencing sample was made of naive CXCR3+ CD8+ T cells from blood. Explained via the paper, the cell subset or site label denotes: CD45RO-CCR7+CD27+CD95- naive CD8+ T cells expressing CXCR3 (TNR3+). This receptor was taken from a human donor in good health. Some clones in this sample may be carry-over from other donors' samples. The CDR3 protein sequence reads: CASSLDGDTGELFF.